This T cell receptor beta chain comes out of a study of cytomegalovirus exposure and HLA in healthy donors. Study results and limitations: Analysis performed later showed TCR beta chains linked to HLA being more clonally expanded than equally common others. Rare TCR sequences dominated, though some public TCRs recurred in many donors. In a later analysis, a missense DCLRE1C variant was linked to TCR beta V- and J-gene trimming. An analysis that was carried out later associated 16,000 or so TCR beta sequences with HLA alleles at 0.05 false discovery rate.

Regarding this clone: Its antigen is currently unknown.

The CDR3 length is 11 residues. The V and J ends lost 8 bases and 2 bases respectively, with 6 bases between them. The germline gives CDR1 ENHRY, CDR2 SYGVKD. The PCR made use of 60 Vbeta and 13 Jbeta primers. Only in-frame clones appear in the TCRdb table, and some are missing; sequencing was by immunoSEQ multiplex PCR. The sample contains around 130,000 clones, 74% of which appear only once. This clonotype was obtained from a woman aged 45-60 years in good health and CMV-seropositive. The rearrangement uses TRBV10-3 and TRBJ2-5; no firm D call. Sequencing used PBMCs. For the CDR3, the DNA is TGTGCCATCGCGGAACAAGAGACCCAGTACTTC. Translation gives CAIAEQETQYF.